This T cell receptor (beta chain) stems from a study of regulatory T cells in long-lasting Graves disease. Turning to the study itself: Prior antithyroid drug treatment in newly diagnosed Graves' patients lasted under 3 months. Study-level results: Study of thyroid tissue was not done, with only peripheral blood studied.

The CDR3 totals 16 residues. Germline-derived CDR1 and CDR2 are LNHDA and SQIVND (reference sequence). TCR beta libraries were built with iRepertoire HTBI primers and Arm-PCR of CDR3 regions. Each CDR3 protein is one row after TCRdb ran MiXCR on the multiplex PCR reads. The sample includes some 460,000 distinct CDR3 sequences, around 16% of them seen just once. As for time point: newly diagnosed GD, antithyroid drugs for less than 3 months. RNA extracted from PBMCs served as the sequencing template. This clonotype occurred a few times. Its antigen is unidentified. At one of its ends the junction is not consistent with the germline gene, which may arise from a read error. These data were likewise used in another study, on T cells in Graves' hyperthyroidism and ophthalmopathy.

V is TRBV19 and J is TRBJ1-3; 7 bases line up with TRBD1. This TCR was sampled from a man in his forties with Graves disease. The sample in question was peripheral blood mononuclear cells (PBMCs), obtained at new diagnosis, from a patient treated with antithyroid drugs. The CDR3 DNA reads as TGTGCCAGTAGTATGGGGGACAGATCCTCTGGAAGCACCATATATTTT. It specifies CASSMGDRSSGSTIYF. Filled out from reference TRBV19 and TRBJ1-3, the complete variable domain reads DGGITQSPKYLFRKEGQNVTLSCEQNLNHDAMYWYRQDPGQGLRLIYYSQIVNDFQKGDIAEGYSVSREKKESFPLTVTSAQKNPTAFYLCASSMGDRSSGSTIYFGEGSWLTVV.